The 29 T cell receptor beta chains in this list originate from one sample, sequenced in a study of early T cells in non-severe SARS-CoV-2 infection. One entry per CDR3 protein, called by TCRdb with MiXCR from the 5' RACE reads. Among 60,000 to 90,000 distinct CDR3 sequences listed, around 16% were seen once. Sequenced input: whole blood. These receptors all come from an adult who was a healthcare worker with PCR-confirmed SARS-CoV-2 infection or an uninfected control (not recorded which).

This clonotype was seen more than once but under ten times. The rearrangement links TRBV19 to TRBJ1-4, with 7 nucleotides matching TRBD1. Germline values: CDR1 LNHDA, CDR2 SQIVND (reference sequence). The CDR3 covers 18 residues. The V and J ends lost 4 bases and 0 bases, in that order; junction bases with no gene match: 11. CDR3: CASSTLSRTGATNEKLFF. The CDR3 DNA is TGTGCCAGTAGTACCTTATCCCGGACAGGTGCAACTAATGAAAAACTGTTTTTT.

This clonotype turned up a few times. This chain links TRBV10-2 with TRBJ2-2; 9 nucleotides align to TRBD1. From germline, CDR1 is WSHSY and CDR2 SAAADI. The J segment lost 2 bases and the V segment lost 6 bases, leaving 1 base of the junction unmatched. This CDR3 is built from 14 residues. The DNA for the CDR3 is TGCGCCAGCAGGGACAGGGGAAACACCGGGGAGCTGTTTTTT. Amino acids: CASRDRGNTGELFF.

The sample holds a few counts of this clonotype. V and J are TRBV19 and TRBJ2-2; tentative D call: TRBD1 (6 bases). CDR3 length equals 14 residues. Germline CDR1 and CDR2: LNHDA and SQIVND (reference sequence). The V and J ends lost 6 bases and 0 bases respectively, with 8 bases between them. CDR3 nucleotides: TGTGCCAGTAGGCGGACAGCGAACACCGGGGAGCTGTTTTTT. It specifies CASRRTANTGELFF.

The chain joins TRBV19 to TRBJ2-1; weak D call: TRBD1 (6 bases). The CDR3 runs 16 residues. V lost 5 bases to trimming and J lost 4 bases, with 18 bases between them. The germline V gene has CDR1 LNHDA and CDR2 SQIVND (reference sequence). The CDR3 here is CASSPSPPDRYNEQFF. CDR3 sequence (DNA): TGTGCCAGTAGTCCCAGCCCCCCGGACAGATACAATGAGCAGTTCTTC.

V usage is TRBV12-3 or TRBV12-4 and J usage is TRBJ2-2; D may be TRBD1 or TRBD2 (7 bases each). The CDR3 contains 17 residues. V gave up 6 bases and J gave up 1 base, with 18 bases separating them. The CDR3 region is CASSPIRGGKNTGELFF. CDR3 sequence (DNA): TGTGCCAGCAGCCCCATCAGGGGGGGGAAGAACACCGGGGAGCTGTTTTTT.

The rearrangement uses TRBV27 and TRBJ1-3; no definite D call. Deletions cut 8 bases from V and 4 bases from J, with 9 bases between. Germline V lookup: CDR1 MNHEY, CDR2 SMNVEV (reference sequence). The CDR3 contains 12 residues. The CDR3 is CASVSPGNTIYF. Written as DNA, the CDR3 is TGTGCCAGCGTAAGTCCCGGAAACACCATATATTTT.

V and J are TRBV20-1 and TRBJ1-2, with 9 bases fitting TRBD1. Germline trimming cut 5 bases from V and 7 bases from J; bases unmatched to any gene: 8. The CDR3 sequence is 13 residues long. The germline CDR1 and CDR2 sequences are DFQATT and SNEGSKA (reference sequence). The CDR3 sequence is CSAWDRAQSGYTF. The CDR3 nucleotides read TGCAGTGCTTGGGACAGGGCTCAGTCTGGCTACACCTTC.

V and J are TRBV6-5 and TRBJ2-3, with TRBD1 identical over 10 bases. The CDR3 is 15 amino acids. The germline gives CDR1 MNHEY, CDR2 SVGAGI. V dropped 5 bases and J dropped 2; count of bases not matched to a gene: 4. This CDR3 is CASSRGTGDTDTQYF. CDR3 nucleotides: TGTGCCAGCAGTCGGGGGACAGGGGACACAGATACGCAGTATTTT.

V and J are TRBV10-3 and TRBJ2-5; a weak D match, TRBD2 (5 bases). Germline CDR1 ENHRY, CDR2 SYGVKD. The CDR3 contains 12 residues. Trimming took off 10 bases at V and 5 bases at J, with 14 bases between the two ends. The CDR3 DNA is TGTGCCACGTCCCCCCCGGGGGAGACCCAGTACTTC. Protein: CATSPPGETQYF.

The V and J genes are TRBV29-1 and TRBJ2-7; D may be TRBD1 or TRBD2 (7 bases each). The V gene lost 7 bases and the J gene lost 2 bases, with 18 bases spanning the gap. The CDR3 has 14 residues. The germline V gene encodes CDR1 SQVTM and CDR2 ANQGSEA. This CDR3 reads CSAGGTAFPYEQYF. The CDR3 coding sequence is TGCAGCGCCGGGGGGACAGCCTTTCCCTACGAGCAGTACTTC.

The J gene is TRBJ1-1, the V gene TRBV20-1, with 8 bases fitting TRBD1. The junction had 8 bases not matched to a gene; V was cut back by 6 bases and J by 8 bases. CDR1 and CDR2 from the germline V gene are DFQATT and SNEGSKA (reference sequence). The CDR3 totals 12 residues. The CDR3 is CSARQGQEEAFF. CDR3 in DNA: TGCAGTGCCAGACAGGGGCAAGAGGAAGCTTTCTTT.

To note about this clonotype: This could be a read error, since a much larger clone is one nucleotide away. It is likely a read error, because the conserved phenylalanine at the end of the CDR3 is missing. The chain links TRBV9 to TRBJ2-7, with D possibly being TRBD2 (5 bases). CDR1 is SGDLS, CDR2 YYNGEE, per germline. The CDR3 is 15 residues long. V lost 6 bases, J lost 0 bases, and 16 bases lay in between. The CDR3 spells CASTPGSSASYEQYL. CDR3 sequence (DNA): TGTGCCAGCACACCGGGAAGCAGCGCCTCCTACGAGCAGTACTTA.

This clonotype has only a few counts. The J gene is TRBJ1-4, the V gene TRBV7-2, with D perhaps TRBD1 (6 bases). Trimming stripped 2 bases from V and 2 bases from J, with 6 bases between. CDR3 length: 14 residues. Germline V gene data show CDR1 as SGHTA and CDR2 as FQGNSA. The CDR3 reads CASSLRGTNEKLFF. In DNA, the CDR3 is TGTGCCAGCAGCTTAAGGGGGACTAATGAAAAACTGTTTTTT.

This clonotype was found a few times. The chain has TRBV7-6 and TRBJ2-3; 8 bases are shared with TRBD2. The CDR3 spans 16 residues. The V gene's germline CDR1 is SGHVS and CDR2 FNYEAQ. The V gene end was trimmed by 4 bases and the J gene end by 4 bases; junction bases not matched to a gene: 10. As DNA, the CDR3 is TGTGCCAGCAGCTCCGGAGCCGGGACTAGGGCAGATACGCAGTATTTT. This translates into CASSSGAGTRADTQYF.

The rearrangement links TRBV27 to TRBJ2-1, with D perhaps being TRBD1 or TRBD2 (6 bases each). This CDR3 contains 14 residues. V was clipped by 5 bases and J by 7 bases, with 15 bases between them. The germline V gene has CDR1 MNHEY and CDR2 SMNVEV (reference sequence). This CDR3 reads CASSPWGALNEQFF. CDR3 in DNA: TGTGCCAGCAGTCCCTGGGGGGCCTTGAATGAGCAGTTCTTC.

This clonotype was counted only a few times. This sequence joins TRBV12-3 or TRBV12-4 and TRBJ2-5; possibly TRBD2 for D (5 bases). This CDR3 is built from 13 residues. The V end was cut by 5 bases, the J end by 5 bases, with 12 bases between. The CDR3 bases are TGTGCCAGCAGTGGAGGACTCCTCGAGACCCAGTACTTC. As protein: CASSGGLLETQYF.

The J gene is TRBJ1-5, the V gene TRBV15; D is unresolved. The CDR3 length is 13 residues. Germline CDR1 LNHNV, CDR2 YYDKDF (reference sequence). Trimming pared 3 bases from V and 2 bases from J, leaving 5 bases between. The CDR3 DNA is TGTGCCACCAGCAGTTCACGCAATCAGCCCCAGCATTTT. As protein: CATSSSRNQPQHF.

The rearrangement joins TRBV12-3 or TRBV12-4 to TRBJ2-7; 8 bases are a match to TRBD1. The CDR3 spans 15 residues. The trim removed 2 bases at V and 3 bases at J, leaving 6 bases unmatched. As DNA, the CDR3 is TGTGCCAGCAGTTTACCCGGACAGGGTAACTACGAGCAGTACTTC. This encodes CASSLPGQGNYEQYF.

In this sample, this clonotype turned up a few times. J is TRBJ2-7 and V is TRBV7-2; D uncertain. CDR3 length: 14 residues. V was clipped by 1 base and J by 2 bases, with 9 bases between them. Germline V gene data show CDR1 as SGHTA and CDR2 as FQGNSA. The CDR3 nucleotides read TGTGCCAGCAGCTTAGGGCCAGGACCCTACGAGCAGTACTTC. Protein product: CASSLGPGPYEQYF.

The chain employs TRBV21-1 and TRBJ2-7; the table's D call of TRBD1 was not tested on the DNA. TRBV21-1 is reported as a pseudogene. This CDR3 spans 13 amino acids. The CDR3 DNA reads as TGTGCCTCAGGGGAGCTTTGTTCCTACGAGCAGTACTTC. Its protein product is CASGELCSYEQYF.

This clonotype appeared a few times. V gene TRBV6-2 or TRBV6-3 combines with J gene TRBJ2-1; no firm D call. CDR1 and CDR2 from the germline V gene are MNHEY and SVGEGT. The germline V and J ends were trimmed by 0 bases and 4 bases, with 16 bases remaining between them. The CDR3 covers 17 residues. The CDR3 nucleotides read TGTGCCAGCAGTTACTCGATCATGTCCGCTCAATACAATGAGCAGTTCTTC. This translates into CASSYSIMSAQYNEQFF.

This chain links TRBV19 with TRBJ2-1; 8 bases align to TRBD2. The CDR3 has 17 amino acids. CDR1 and CDR2 (germline): LNHDA, SQIVND (reference sequence). J lost 0 bases, V lost 3 bases, and 7 bases had no gene match. In DNA, the CDR3 is TGTGCCAGTAGTATCTCGGGGGGGCAGCTCTCCTACAATGAGCAGTTCTTC. Amino acid sequence: CASSISGGQLSYNEQFF.

This clonotype was counted between two and nine times. The V and J genes are TRBV18 and TRBJ1-1; D not certain. V was clipped by 3 bases and J by 1 base, with 12 bases between them. This CDR3 has 15 residues. Looked up from germline, CDR1 is KGHSH and CDR2 is LQKENI. The CDR3 nucleotides are TGTGCCAGCTCACCGCATGCCGACACGAACACTGAAGCTTTCTTT. The encoded protein is CASSPHADTNTEAFF.

This clonotype was seen only a few times. The rearrangement links TRBV7-3 to TRBJ1-1; 7 positions agree with TRBD1. CDR1 and CDR2 (germline): SGHTA, FQGTGA. This CDR3 contains 15 residues. The V gene end was trimmed by 4 bases and the J gene end by 3 bases; junction bases not matched to a gene: 8. As DNA, the CDR3 is TGTGCCAGCAGCTCCCGGCCAGGGGGGGACACTGAAGCTTTCTTT. Its protein is CASSSRPGGDTEAFF.

This clonotype was observed a handful of times. The chain is built from TRBV6-5 and TRBJ2-1, with 8 positions matching TRBD1. This CDR3 is built from 15 residues. Looked up from germline, CDR1 is MNHEY and CDR2 is SVGAGI. The V gene end was trimmed by 6 bases and the J gene end by 3 bases; junction bases not matched to a gene: 7. The CDR3 loop reads CASRRQGFNYNEQFF. The CDR3 DNA follows: TGTGCCAGCAGACGACAGGGGTTCAACTACAATGAGCAGTTCTTC.

This clonotype showed up just a few times. The chain is built from TRBV20-1 and TRBJ1-2; tentatively, D is TRBD1 (5 bases). The CDR3 loop spans 14 amino acids. Trimming shortened V by 2 bases and J by 1 base, and 11 bases separated the two germline ends. CDR1 is DFQATT and CDR2 is SNEGSKA in the germline V gene (reference sequence). The CDR3 nucleotides are TGCAGTGCTAGAAGGTGGGGGGATAACTATGGCTACACCTTC. It translates to CSARRWGDNYGYTF.

The sample holds many counts of this clonotype. The chain couples TRBV30 to TRBJ1-6; no clear D. With 1 base removed from V and 5 bases from J, the gap between germline ends came to 9 bases. Germline V gene lookup returns CDR1 GTSNPN and CDR2 SVGIG (reference sequence). CDR3 length equals 14 residues. As DNA, the CDR3 is TGTGCCTGGAGTGCAAGCAGCAATAATTCACCCCTCCACTTT. Translation gives CAWSASSNNSPLHF.

On this clonotype itself: Sequence at one end of the junction differs from germline and may be a read error. The rearrangement joins TRBV3-1 to TRBJ2-5; 11 bases match TRBD2. CDR3 length: 14 amino acids. The germline V gene has CDR1 LGHDT and CDR2 YNNKEL (reference sequence). The CDR3 DNA reads TGTGCCAGCAGTCGGGGACTAGCGGACCCGGCGGGGGCCTTC. Its translation: CASSRGLADPAGAF.

This clonotype was recorded only once. The chain links TRBV10-3 to TRBJ2-1; the match to TRBD2 covers 8 bases. Germline-derived CDR1 and CDR2 are ENHRY and SYGVKD. V lost 10 bases to trimming and J lost 2 bases; unmatched junction nucleotides: 4. The CDR3 spans 13 residues. The CDR3 region has the DNA TGTGCCAGTCAGCGGGAGACCTACAATGAGCAGTTCTTC. This codes for CASQRETYNEQFF.